This entry features one T cell receptor (beta chain) sequence. The antigen is undetermined. These data are taken from a study of PD-L1 blockade in urothelial cancer. Study-wide results and caveats: Tumor-associated blood clones were expanded more by durable-benefit patients at 3 weeks. Lower pretreatment blood TCR clonality, under the median, predicted better survival, researchers reported.

PCRs each included synthetic TCR analog templates spiked in. Data came from immunoSEQ multiplex PCR; TCRdb stores just in-frame clones and leaves some out. The sample yields more than 40,000 clones, around 86% seen once. J gave up 4 bases and V 4 bases, and 5 bases lay outside the gene matches. The length of the CDR3 is 15 residues. CDR1 is MNHEY and CDR2 is SMNVEV in the germline V gene (reference sequence). Here the sequenced sample was PBMCs, taken around atezolizumab (anti-PD-L1) treatment. V usage is TRBV27 and J usage is TRBJ1-2, with 11 bases fitting TRBD1. The clonotype was recovered from a man in his sixties with urothelial cancer. CDR3 sequence reads: CASSWGQGGAYGYTF. CDR3 sequence (DNA): TGTGCCAGCAGTTGGGGACAGGGGGGGGCCTATGGCTACACCTTC.